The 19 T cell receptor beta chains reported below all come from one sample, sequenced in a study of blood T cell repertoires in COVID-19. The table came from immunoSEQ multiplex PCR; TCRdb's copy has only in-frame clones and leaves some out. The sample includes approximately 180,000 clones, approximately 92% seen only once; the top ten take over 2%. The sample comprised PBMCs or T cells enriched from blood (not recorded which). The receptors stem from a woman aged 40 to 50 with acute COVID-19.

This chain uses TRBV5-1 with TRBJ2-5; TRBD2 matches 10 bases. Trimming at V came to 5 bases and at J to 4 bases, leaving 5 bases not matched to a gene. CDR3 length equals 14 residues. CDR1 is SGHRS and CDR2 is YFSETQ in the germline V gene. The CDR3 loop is CASRASGSVETQYF. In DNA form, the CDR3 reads TGCGCCAGCAGGGCTAGCGGGAGCGTAGAGACCCAGTACTTC.

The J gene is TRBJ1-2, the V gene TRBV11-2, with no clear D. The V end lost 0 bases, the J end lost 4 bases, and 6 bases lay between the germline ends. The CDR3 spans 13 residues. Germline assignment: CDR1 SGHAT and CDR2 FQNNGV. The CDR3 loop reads CASSLDGSYGYTF. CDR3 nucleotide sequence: TGTGCCAGCAGCTTAGATGGGAGCTATGGCTACACCTTC.

Here the CDR3 reads CASCPAASGGARPFF. Here the CDR3 DNA reads TGTGCCAGTTGCCCGGCGGCTAGCGGGGGGGCGAGGCCGTTCTTC. The V gene is TRBV27, the J gene TRBJ2-1; 12 nucleotides match TRBD2. This CDR3 has 15 residues. The germline V gene encodes CDR1 MNHEY and CDR2 SMNVEV (reference sequence). V dropped 9 bases and J dropped 15; count of bases not matched to a gene: 18.

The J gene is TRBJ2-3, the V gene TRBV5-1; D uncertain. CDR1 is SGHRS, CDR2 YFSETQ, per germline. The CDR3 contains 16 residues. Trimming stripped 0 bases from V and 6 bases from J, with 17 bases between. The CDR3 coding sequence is TGCGCCAGCAGCTTGGGATCCAGCGCGACGGTGGATACGCAGTATTTT. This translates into CASSLGSSATVDTQYF.

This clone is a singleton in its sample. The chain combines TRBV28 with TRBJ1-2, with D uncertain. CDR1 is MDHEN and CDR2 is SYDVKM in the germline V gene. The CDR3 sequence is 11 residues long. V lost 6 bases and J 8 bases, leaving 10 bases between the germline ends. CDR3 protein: CASRSRSGYTF. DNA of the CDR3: TGTGCCAGCAGATCTAGGAGCGGCTACACCTTC.

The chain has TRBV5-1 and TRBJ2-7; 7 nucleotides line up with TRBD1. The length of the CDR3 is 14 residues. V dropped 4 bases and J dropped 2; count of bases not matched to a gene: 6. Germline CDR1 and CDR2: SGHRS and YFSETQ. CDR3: CASSQEGGPYEQYF. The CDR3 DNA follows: TGCGCCAGCAGCCAAGAAGGGGGCCCCTACGAGCAGTACTTC.

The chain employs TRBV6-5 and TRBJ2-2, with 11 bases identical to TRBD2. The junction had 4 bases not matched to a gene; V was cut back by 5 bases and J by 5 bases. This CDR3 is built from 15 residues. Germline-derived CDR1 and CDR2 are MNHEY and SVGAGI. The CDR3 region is CASSPTSGGTGELFF. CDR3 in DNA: TGTGCCAGCAGTCCCACTAGCGGGGGAACCGGGGAGCTGTTTTTT.

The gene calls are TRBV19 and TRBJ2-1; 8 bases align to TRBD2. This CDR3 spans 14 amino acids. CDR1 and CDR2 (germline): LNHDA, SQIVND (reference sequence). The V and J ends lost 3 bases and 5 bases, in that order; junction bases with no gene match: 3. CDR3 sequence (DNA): TGTGCCAGTAGTATCGGAGCGGGGGACAATGAGCAGTTCTTC. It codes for CASSIGAGDNEQFF.

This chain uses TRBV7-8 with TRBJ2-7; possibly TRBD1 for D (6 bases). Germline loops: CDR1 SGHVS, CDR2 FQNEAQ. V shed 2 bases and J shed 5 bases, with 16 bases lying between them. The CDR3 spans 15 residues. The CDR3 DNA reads TGTGCCAGCAGCTTACAGGGGCGGGTAGGGAACGAGCAGTACTTC. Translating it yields CASSLQGRVGNEQYF.

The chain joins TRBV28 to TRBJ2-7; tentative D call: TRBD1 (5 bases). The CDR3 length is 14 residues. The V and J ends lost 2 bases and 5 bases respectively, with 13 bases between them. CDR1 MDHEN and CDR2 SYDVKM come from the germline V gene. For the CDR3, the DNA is TGTGCCAGCAGTTTAAACGGCAGGGTGGACGAGCAGTACTTC. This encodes CASSLNGRVDEQYF.

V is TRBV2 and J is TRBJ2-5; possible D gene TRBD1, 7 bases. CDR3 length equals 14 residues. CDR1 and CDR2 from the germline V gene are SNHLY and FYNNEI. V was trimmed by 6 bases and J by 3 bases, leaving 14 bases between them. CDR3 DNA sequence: TGTGCCAGCAGGGGGGGACAGCAAAAAGAGACCCAGTACTTC. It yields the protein CASRGGQQKETQYF.

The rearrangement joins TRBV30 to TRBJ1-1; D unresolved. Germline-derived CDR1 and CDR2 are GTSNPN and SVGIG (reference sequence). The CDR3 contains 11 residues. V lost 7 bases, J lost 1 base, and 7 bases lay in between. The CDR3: CALEGNTEAFF. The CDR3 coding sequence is TGTGCCTTAGAGGGGAACACTGAAGCTTTCTTT.

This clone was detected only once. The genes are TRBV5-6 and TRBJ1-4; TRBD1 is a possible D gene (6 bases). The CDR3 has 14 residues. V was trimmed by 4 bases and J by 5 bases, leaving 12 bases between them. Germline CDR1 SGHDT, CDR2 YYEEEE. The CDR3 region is CASSPGQGNEKLFF. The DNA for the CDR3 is TGTGCCAGCAGCCCGGGACAAGGAAATGAAAAACTGTTTTTT. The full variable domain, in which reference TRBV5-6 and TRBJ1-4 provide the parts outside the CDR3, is DAGVTQSPTHLIKTRGQQVTLRCSPKSGHDTVSWYQQALGQGPQFIFQYYEEEERQRGNFPDRFSGHQFPNYSSELNVNALLLGDSALYLCASSPGQGNEKLFFGSGTQLSVL.

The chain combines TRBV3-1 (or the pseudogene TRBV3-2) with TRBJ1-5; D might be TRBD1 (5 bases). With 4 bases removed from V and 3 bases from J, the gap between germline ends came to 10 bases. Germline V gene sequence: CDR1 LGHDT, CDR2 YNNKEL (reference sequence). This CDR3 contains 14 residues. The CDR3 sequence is CASSRQGFNQPQHF. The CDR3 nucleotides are TGTGCCAGCAGCCGCCAGGGATTCAATCAGCCCCAGCATTTT.

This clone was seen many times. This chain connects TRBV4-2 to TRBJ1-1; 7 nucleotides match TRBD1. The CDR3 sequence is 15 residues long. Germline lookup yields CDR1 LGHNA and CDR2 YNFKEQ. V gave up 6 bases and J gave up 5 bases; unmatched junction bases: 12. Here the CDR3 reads CASRRLTGDGTEAFF. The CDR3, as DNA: TGTGCCAGCAGACGCCTTACAGGGGATGGGACTGAAGCTTTCTTT.

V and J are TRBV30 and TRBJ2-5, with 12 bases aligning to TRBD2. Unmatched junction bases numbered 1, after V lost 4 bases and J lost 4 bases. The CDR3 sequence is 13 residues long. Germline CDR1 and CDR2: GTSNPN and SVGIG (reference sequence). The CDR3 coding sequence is TGTGCCTGGACTAGCGGGGGGGTAGAGACCCAGTACTTC. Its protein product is CAWTSGGVETQYF.

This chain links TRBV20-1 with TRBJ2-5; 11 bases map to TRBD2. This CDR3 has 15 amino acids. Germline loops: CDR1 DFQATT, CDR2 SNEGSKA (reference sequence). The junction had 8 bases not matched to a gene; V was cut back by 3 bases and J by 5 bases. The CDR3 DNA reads TGCAGTGCTAGTAATAGCGGGGGGGCCGGTGAGACCCAGTACTTC. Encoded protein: CSASNSGGAGETQYF.

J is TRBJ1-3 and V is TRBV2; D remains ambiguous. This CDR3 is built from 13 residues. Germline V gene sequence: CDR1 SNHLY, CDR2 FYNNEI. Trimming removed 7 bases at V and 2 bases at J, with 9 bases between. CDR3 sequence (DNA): TGTGCCAGCACTCTCCTCCCTGGAAACACCATATATTTT. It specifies CASTLLPGNTIYF. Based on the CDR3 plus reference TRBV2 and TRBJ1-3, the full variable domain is EPEVTQTPSHQVTQMGQEVILRCVPISNHLYFYWYRQILGQKVEFLVSFYNNEISEKSEIFDDQFSVERPDGSNFTLKIRSTKLEDSAMYFCASTLLPGNTIYFGEGSWLTVV.

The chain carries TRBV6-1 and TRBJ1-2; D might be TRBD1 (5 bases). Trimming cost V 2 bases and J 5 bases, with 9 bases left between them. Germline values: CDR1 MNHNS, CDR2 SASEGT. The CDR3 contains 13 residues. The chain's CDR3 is CASSEQGFYGYTF. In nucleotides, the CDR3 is TGTGCCAGCAGTGAACAGGGATTTTATGGCTACACCTTC.